This passage covers 24 T cell receptor beta chains from one sample sequenced in a study of blood T cells in healthy people across ages. Primed by a sample-barcoded 5' primer and a J-beta primer mix, a second PCR proceeded for about 7 to 11 cycles. One entry per CDR3 protein results from TCRdb running MiXCR on the 5' RACE reads. The sample shows more than 1 million distinct CDR3 sequences, roughly 45% of them seen only once. Sequenced input: blood. The receptor set was obtained from a woman aged 60-75 years in good health.

The chain is built from TRBV12-3 or TRBV12-4 and TRBJ2-7; possible D gene TRBD2, 7 bases. The J call may be wrong; the DNA end is better matched by TRBJ2-5. There are 15 residues in the CDR3. The CDR3 coding sequence is TGTGCCAGCAGTTTCGGGGGCGGGAGAGGGGAGACCCAGTACTTC. This encodes CASSFGGGRGETQYF.

The CDR3 sequence is CASSLGASEQFF. In DNA form, the CDR3 reads TGTGCCAGCAGCTTAGGAGCCAGTGAGCAGTTCTTC. The genes are TRBV7-9 and TRBJ2-1; unclear D gene. Germline CDR1 reads SEHNR; CDR2 reads FQNEAQ (reference sequence). The CDR3 loop spans 12 amino acids. Trimming cost V 1 base and J 9 bases, with 7 bases left between them. Filled out from reference TRBV7-9 and TRBJ2-1, the complete variable domain reads DTGVSQNPRHKITKRGQNVTFRCDPISEHNRLYWYRQTLGQGPEFLTYFQNEAQLEKSRLLSDRFSAERPKGSFSTLEIQRTEQGDSAMYLCASSLGASEQFFGPGTRLTVL.

V and J are TRBV28 and TRBJ1-1, with D tentatively TRBD1 (6 bases). The CDR3 runs to 16 residues. Germline V CDR1 and CDR2: MDHEN, SYDVKM. Trimming pared 8 bases from V and 6 bases from J, leaving 25 bases between. CDR3 sequence reads: CASHQQQGRFHAEAFF. The CDR3 coding sequence is TGTGCCAGCCACCAGCAGCAGGGGCGGTTTCACGCTGAAGCTTTCTTT.

This clonotype was counted a few times. V and J are TRBV6-1 and TRBJ2-5; D is undetermined. The CDR3 totals 12 residues. Looked up from germline, CDR1 is MNHNS and CDR2 is SASEGT. V was shortened by 6 bases and J by 5 bases, with 10 bases between the two germline ends. DNA of the CDR3: TGTGCCAGCAGGACCACCCCGGAGACCCAGTACTTC. It translates to CASRTTPETQYF.

This clonotype has more than one count but fewer than ten. V is TRBV10-2 and J is TRBJ2-7, with TRBD2 matching 7 bases. This CDR3 spans 13 amino acids. V dropped 7 bases and J dropped 5; count of bases not matched to a gene: 8. CDR1 and CDR2 from the germline V gene are WSHSY and SAAADI. The CDR3 is CASTQRGTNEQYF. CDR3 DNA: TGCGCCAGCACCCAGCGGGGCACAAACGAGCAGTACTTC.

V and J are TRBV27 and TRBJ1-5, with D hard to call. The CDR3 runs 15 residues. In germline, CDR1 is MNHEY, CDR2 SMNVEV (reference sequence). V lost 0 bases to trimming and J lost 2 bases, with 8 bases between them. The CDR3 is CASSLSVLGNQPQHF. CDR3 sequence (DNA): TGTGCCAGCAGTTTATCTGTTCTCGGCAATCAGCCCCAGCATTTT.

The chain employs TRBV6-2 or TRBV6-3 and TRBJ2-7, with D possibly being TRBD1 (5 bases). This CDR3 region has 14 residues. Germline-derived CDR1 and CDR2 are MNHEY and SVGEGT. Trimming took off 5 bases at V and 3 bases at J, with 14 bases between the two ends. CDR3 amino acids: CASSQGQTNYEQYF. In nucleotides, the CDR3 is TGTGCCAGCAGTCAAGGACAAACAAACTACGAGCAGTACTTC.

The chain recombines TRBV5-1 with TRBJ2-2; 8 positions match TRBD1. V lost 4 bases and J lost 7; bases outside the gene matches: 9. CDR1 is SGHRS, CDR2 YFSETQ, per germline. The length of the CDR3 is 15 residues. The CDR3, as DNA: TGCGCCAGCAGCGTTTCCGGGACAGGTTTCGGGGAGCTGTTTTTT. Protein: CASSVSGTGFGELFF.

This chain joins TRBV7-6 and TRBJ1-1, with D maybe TRBD1 (5 bases). Trimming cost V 6 bases and J 3 bases, with 14 bases left between them. CDR3 length equals 14 residues. The germline gives CDR1 SGHVS, CDR2 FNYEAQ. This chain's CDR3 is CASRAGGSDTEAFF. The CDR3 DNA is TGTGCCAGCAGGGCGGGGGGTTCGGACACTGAAGCTTTCTTT. Together with reference TRBV7-6 and TRBJ1-1, the CDR3 gives the full variable domain: GAGVSQSPRYKVTKRGQDVALRCDPISGHVSLYWYRQALGQGPEFLTYFNYEAQQDKSGLPNDRFSAERPEGSISTLTIQRTEQRDSAMYRCASRAGGSDTEAFFGQGTRLTVV.

The chain is built from TRBV6-6 and TRBJ2-7; weak D call: TRBD2 (6 bases). V was cut by 6 bases and J by 3 bases, with 15 bases left in between. CDR1 and CDR2 from the germline V gene are MNHNY and SVGAGI (reference sequence). The CDR3 has 14 residues. The CDR3 loop reads CASRYSVGGYEQYF. The CDR3 region has the DNA TGTGCCAGCAGGTATTCGGTGGGGGGCTACGAGCAGTACTTC.

This clonotype appeared a few times. V gene TRBV27 combines with J gene TRBJ2-1; 12 bases agree with TRBD1. The CDR3 length is 15 residues. With V trimmed by 5 bases and J by 9 bases, 8 bases remained unmatched. Germline CDR1 reads MNHEY; CDR2 reads SMNVEV (reference sequence). CDR3 protein: CASSPRDRGLSEQFF. The CDR3 coding sequence is TGTGCCAGCAGTCCCCGGGACAGGGGGCTCAGTGAGCAGTTCTTC.

This CDR3 reads CASSFLSGRVATQYF. CDR3 DNA sequence: TGTGCCAGCAGTTTTCTAAGCGGGAGGGTCGCTACGCAGTATTTT. This sequence joins TRBV12-3 or TRBV12-4 and TRBJ2-3; 10 positions agree with TRBD2. The CDR3 contains 15 residues. J gave up 8 bases and V 3 bases, and 8 bases lay outside the gene matches.

This clonotype occurred once. The V gene is TRBV5-6, the J gene TRBJ2-1; D gene uncertain. This CDR3 region has 14 residues. Germline values: CDR1 SGHDT, CDR2 YYEEEE. The V end lost 2 bases, the J end lost 6 bases, and 12 bases lay between the germline ends. The CDR3 loop reads CASSFLQQANEQFF. The CDR3 nucleotides read TGTGCCAGCAGCTTTCTCCAGCAGGCCAATGAGCAGTTCTTC.

The V call is TRBV6-5, the J call TRBJ2-5; D perhaps matches TRBD1 (5 bases). Trimming took off 5 bases at V and 5 bases at J, with 12 bases between the two ends. Germline V CDR1 and CDR2: MNHEY, SVGAGI. The CDR3 runs to 13 residues. CDR3 residues: CASSVGPVETQYF. In DNA, the CDR3 is TGTGCCAGCAGTGTGGGGCCCGTCGAGACCCAGTACTTC.

The genes are TRBV25-1 and TRBJ1-2; a possible D gene is TRBD1 (6 bases). Trimming shortened V by 1 base and J by 5 bases, and 11 bases separated the two germline ends. The germline V gene has CDR1 MGHDK and CDR2 SYGVNS. The CDR3 loop spans 14 amino acids. The CDR3 DNA reads TGTGCCAGCAGTGAATCCGGCAGGGGATATGGCTACACCTTC. Translation: CASSESGRGYGYTF.

Only one count was recorded for this clonotype. CDR3 nucleotide sequence: TGTGCCTGGAGTGGAAGAACCGACAATGAGCAGTTCTTC. Residues: CAWSGRTDNEQFF. V gene TRBV30 combines with J gene TRBJ2-1; D not certain. Per the germline V gene, CDR1 is GTSNPN and CDR2 is SVGIG (reference sequence). This CDR3 contains 13 residues. Deletions cut 1 base from V and 5 bases from J, with 9 bases between.

The chain has TRBV28 and TRBJ2-2; D unclear. The V gene's germline CDR1 is MDHEN and CDR2 SYDVKM. Trimming left V 5 bases short and J 0 bases short, with 10 bases between. The CDR3 extends over 15 amino acids. CDR3: CASSSGTPNTGELFF. The DNA of the CDR3 is TGTGCCAGCAGTAGTGGCACCCCGAACACCGGGGAGCTGTTTTTT.

This clonotype was picked up a small number of times. The rearrangement links TRBV6-5 to TRBJ1-4; D remains unclear. Between the trimmed V and J ends, which lost 2 bases and 6 bases, there was a span of 7 bases. Germline assignment: CDR1 MNHEY and CDR2 SVGAGI. This CDR3 contains 13 residues. CDR3 amino acids: CASSYGSDEKLFF. The CDR3 coding sequence is TGTGCCAGCAGTTACGGTTCGGATGAAAAACTGTTTTTT.

This CDR3 is CASSLGPGQGKNSPLHF. The CDR3 DNA sequence: TGTGCCAGCAGCTTGGGGCCCGGGCAGGGTAAAAATTCACCCCTCCACTTT. This sequence joins TRBV5-5 and TRBJ1-6, with D perhaps TRBD1 (5 bases). V lost 0 bases and J 7 bases, leaving 17 bases between the germline ends. Germline V CDR1 and CDR2: SGHKS, YYEKEE (reference sequence). The CDR3 contains 17 residues. The complete variable domain, with remaining parts taken from reference TRBV5-5 and TRBJ1-6, reads DAGVTQSPTHLIKTRGQQVTLRCSPISGHKSVSWYQQVLGQGPQFIFQYYEKEERGRGNFPDRFSARQFPNYSSELNVNALLLGDSALYLCASSLGPGQGKNSPLHFGNGTRLTVT.

V and J are TRBV21-1 and TRBJ2-1; the DNA was not compared with TRBD2, the D call given in the table. TRBV21-1 is shown as a pseudogene. This CDR3 is 21 amino acids long. The CDR3 DNA is TGTGCCAGCAGCAAAGCCGGCCATTGTACTAGCGGGAAAAGCTCCTACAGTGAGCAGTTCTTC. Its protein is CASSKAGHCTSGKSSYSEQFF.

A word on this clonotype: This may stem from a read error, because a much larger clone lies one nucleotide away. The rearrangement uses TRBV20-1 and TRBJ2-5, with a weak D call TRBD2 (5 bases). This CDR3 has 15 residues. V was shortened by 8 bases and J by 2 bases, with 21 bases between the two germline ends. Germline values: CDR1 DFQATT, CDR2 SNEGSKA (reference sequence). The CDR3 bases are TGCAGTACTCGGTCTCTGAGGGAACCACAAGAGACCCAGTACTTC. The encoded protein is CSTRSLREPQETQYF.

The rearrangement joins TRBV9 to TRBJ2-7, with 8 bases lining up with TRBD1. Germline V gene lookup returns CDR1 SGDLS and CDR2 YYNGEE. After removal of 0 bases from V and 5 bases from J, the junction contained 4 bases not matched to a gene. This CDR3 region has 14 residues. CDR3 DNA: TGTGCCAGCAGCGTAGAAGGACAGGGCCACGAGCAGTACTTC. Translating gives CASSVEGQGHEQYF.

The genes are TRBV20-1 and TRBJ2-1; weak D call: TRBD1 (6 bases). Germline V gene lookup returns CDR1 DFQATT and CDR2 SNEGSKA (reference sequence). This CDR3 has 12 amino acids. V dropped 6 bases and J dropped 15 bases, with 21 bases sitting between them. The CDR3 DNA sequence: TGCAGTGCAAGACAGGCGATGGACTTTGGGTTCTTC. Its protein is CSARQAMDFGFF.

This clonotype has just a few counts. CDR3 sequence reads: CATQDVGTGYNEQFF. In DNA, the CDR3 is TGTGCCACTCAAGATGTCGGGACGGGCTACAATGAGCAGTTCTTC. This rearrangement joins TRBV15 to TRBJ2-1, with D perhaps given as TRBD1 or TRBD2 (5 bases each). V lost 9 bases to trimming and J lost 3 bases, with 18 bases between them. Germline values: CDR1 LNHNV, CDR2 YYDKDF (reference sequence). The CDR3 runs to 15 residues.